A single sample is the source of the 14 T cell receptor beta chains below, sequenced in a study of shared clonotypes between healthy human individuals. The method was immunoSEQ multiplex PCR; TCRdb's version includes in-frame clones alone and lacks a portion of them. The sample includes roughly 2,500,000 clones, roughly 93% of them seen just once. The specimen was naive CD4+ T cells from PBMCs. Described subset: CD45RA+ positively selected. The origin of the receptors is a man younger than 35 in good health. Some clones in this sample may be carry-over from other donors' samples.

J is TRBJ1-1 and V is TRBV5-4; D is possibly TRBD1 (6 bases). The CDR3 runs to 14 residues. Germline assignment: CDR1 SGHNT and CDR2 YYREEE (reference sequence). V gave up 4 bases and J gave up 8 bases, with 18 bases separating them. The CDR3 sequence is CASSLSGGVVEAFF. In DNA form, the CDR3 reads TGTGCCAGCAGCCTTTCGGGGGGCGTAGTGGAAGCTTTCTTT.

The chain has TRBV7-2 and TRBJ2-2; D uncertain. This CDR3 has 14 residues. From germline, CDR1 is SGHTA and CDR2 FQGNSA. V gave up 4 bases and J gave up 2 bases, with 8 bases separating them. The CDR3 sequence: CASSSRVNTGELFF. The CDR3 nucleotides are TGTGCCAGCAGCTCCCGTGTAAACACCGGGGAGCTGTTTTTT.

The rearrangement uses TRBV2 and TRBJ2-1, with 7 bases aligning to TRBD2. There are 13 residues in the CDR3. CDR1 is SNHLY, CDR2 FYNNEI, per germline. V gave up 8 bases and J gave up 10 bases; unmatched junction bases: 11. Written as DNA, the CDR3 is TGTGCCAGCGGGGGGGGAGCCGGGCTGGAGCAGTTCTTC. Protein product: CASGGGAGLEQFF.

CDR3 loop: CASSVLGQDYGYTF. For the CDR3, the DNA is TGTGCCAGCAGCGTATTGGGGCAGGACTATGGCTACACCTTC. This sequence joins TRBV9 and TRBJ1-2, with D possibly matching TRBD1 (5 bases). Germline V lookup: CDR1 SGDLS, CDR2 YYNGEE. The length of the CDR3 is 14 residues. Between the trimmed V and J ends, which lost 1 base and 3 bases, there was a span of 10 bases.

The rearrangement links TRBV5-1 to TRBJ2-1, with D perhaps matching TRBD1 (6 bases). Trimming pared 2 bases from V and 3 bases from J, leaving 9 bases between. CDR1 is SGHRS, CDR2 YFSETQ, per germline. CDR3 length: 14 amino acids. CDR3 DNA sequence: TGCGCCAGCAGCTTTGAGACAGGCTACAATGAGCAGTTCTTC. It yields the protein CASSFETGYNEQFF.

V is TRBV15 and J is TRBJ2-5, with D tentatively TRBD1 (5 bases). Trimming stripped 1 base from V and 1 base from J, with 7 bases between. The CDR3 totals 14 residues. CDR1 is LNHNV, CDR2 YYDKDF, per germline (reference sequence). The CDR3 DNA is TGTGCCACCAGCAGAGGGGGCTTCCAAGAGACCCAGTACTTC. This sequence encodes CATSRGGFQETQYF.

As regards this clone: The same CDR3 also results from other DNA sequences found in this sample. This sequence joins TRBV15 and TRBJ2-1, with a possible D match to TRBD1 (6 bases). The CDR3 length is 16 residues. From germline, CDR1 is LNHNV and CDR2 YYDKDF (reference sequence). V was pared by 0 bases and J by 2 bases, with 11 bases between. CDR3: CATSRDPGAPYNEQFF. CDR3 in DNA: TGTGCCACCAGCAGAGATCCAGGGGCCCCCTACAATGAGCAGTTCTTC.

V gene TRBV27 combines with J gene TRBJ2-1; 8 bases are shared with TRBD1. The germline CDR1 and CDR2 sequences are MNHEY and SMNVEV (reference sequence). After removal of 3 bases from V and 2 bases from J, the junction contained 12 bases not matched to a gene. This CDR3 region has 18 residues. As DNA, the CDR3 is TGTGCCAGCAGTTTGGTGGGGACAGGTGGAAGAACCTACAATGAGCAGTTCTTC. It encodes CASSLVGTGGRTYNEQFF.

The rearrangement uses TRBV6-5 and TRBJ1-3; D is unresolved. There are 11 residues in the CDR3. From germline, CDR1 is MNHEY and CDR2 SVGAGI. The V end lost 6 bases, the J end lost 9 bases, and 9 bases lay between the germline ends. For the CDR3, the DNA is TGTGCCAGCAGCCTCGGTAGCACCATATATTTT. Amino acids: CASSLGSTIYF.

The chain uses TRBV5-1 and TRBJ2-7, with a weak D call TRBD1 (5 bases). The CDR3 is 16 amino acids. Trimming removed 0 bases at V and 2 bases at J, with 15 bases between. CDR1 is SGHRS, CDR2 YFSETQ, per germline. CDR3: CASSLGPGQNTYEQYF. The CDR3 DNA reads TGCGCCAGCAGCTTGGGCCCCGGACAAAATACCTACGAGCAGTACTTC.

As DNA, the CDR3 is TGTGCCAGCAGTGTAAATAGGAACCCGACCGGCGAGCAGTACTTC. It yields the protein CASSVNRNPTGEQYF. V usage is TRBV2 and J usage is TRBJ2-7, with D uncertain. Germline V gene lookup returns CDR1 SNHLY and CDR2 FYNNEI. V was pared by 4 bases and J by 6 bases, with 19 bases between. The CDR3 has 15 amino acids.

This chain links TRBV5-1 with TRBJ2-3; maybe TRBD2 (6 bases). Trimming shortened V by 1 base and J by 0 bases, and 12 bases separated the two germline ends. CDR3 size: 16 residues. Germline V gene lookup returns CDR1 SGHRS and CDR2 YFSETQ. Written as DNA, the CDR3 is TGCGCCAGCAGCTTGTGGAGCGGGTTTAGCACAGATACGCAGTATTTT. Protein: CASSLWSGFSTDTQYF.

V gene TRBV27 combines with J gene TRBJ2-2; D is uncertain. Germline V gene data show CDR1 as MNHEY and CDR2 as SMNVEV (reference sequence). Trimming pared 2 bases from V and 2 bases from J, leaving 9 bases between. CDR3 length: 15 amino acids. The DNA of the CDR3 is TGTGCCAGCAGTTTACGGAATTTAAACACCGGGGAGCTGTTTTTT. Translating gives CASSLRNLNTGELFF.

V gene TRBV6-1 combines with J gene TRBJ1-4; D may be TRBD1 (6 bases). Trimming removed 4 bases at V and 3 bases at J, with 15 bases between. Germline-derived CDR1 and CDR2 are MNHNS and SASEGT. The CDR3 is made up of 16 amino acids. The CDR3 sequence is CASSARWGASNEKLFF. Here the CDR3 DNA reads TGTGCCAGCAGTGCCCGGTGGGGGGCATCTAATGAAAAACTGTTTTTT.